This T cell receptor beta chain was sequenced during a study of CD8 T cells in Susac syndrome. Reverse transcription of about 0.5 to 1 ug RNA used random hexamers. Across 54 Vbeta and 13 Jbeta, TCR beta CDR3 was amplified with immunoSEQ multiplex PCR. TCRdb analysed the immunoSEQ multiplex PCR reads with MiXCR anew, one entry per CDR3 protein. Of over 200,000 distinct CDR3 sequences listed, around 95% are singletons. In blood CD8+ and CD4+ T cells, TCR beta underwent sequencing. Patients with stable or active relapsing-remitting disease, all of them treatment-naive, made up the multiple sclerosis controls. TEMRA cells were FACS-enriched, while CD8+ and CD4+ T cells were negatively isolated. Per germline, CDR1 LGHDT and CDR2 YNNKEL (reference sequence). CDR3 size: 16 residues. Trimming at V came to 5 bases and at J to 0 bases, leaving 6 bases not matched to a gene.

The sample taken for sequencing was CD4+ T cells from PBMCs. This TCR came from a human donor with multiple sclerosis. The chain links TRBV3-1 to TRBJ2-3; 9 bases line up with TRBD2. The CDR3 sequence is CASSFRLAESTDTQYF. DNA of the CDR3: TGTGCCAGCAGCTTTCGACTAGCGGAAAGCACAGATACGCAGTATTTT.